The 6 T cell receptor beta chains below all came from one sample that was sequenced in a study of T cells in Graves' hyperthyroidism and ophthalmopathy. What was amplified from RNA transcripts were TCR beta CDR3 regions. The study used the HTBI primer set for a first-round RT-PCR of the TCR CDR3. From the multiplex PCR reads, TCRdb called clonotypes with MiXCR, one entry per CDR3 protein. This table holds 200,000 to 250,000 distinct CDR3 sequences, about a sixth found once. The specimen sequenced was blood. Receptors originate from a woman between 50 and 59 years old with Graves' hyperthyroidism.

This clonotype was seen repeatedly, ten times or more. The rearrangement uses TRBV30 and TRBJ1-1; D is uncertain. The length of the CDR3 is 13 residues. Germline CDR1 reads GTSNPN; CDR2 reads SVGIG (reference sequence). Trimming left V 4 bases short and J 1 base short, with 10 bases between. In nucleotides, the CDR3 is TGTGCCTGGAACCGGGGTGGGAACACTGAAGCTTTCTTT. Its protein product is CAWNRGGNTEAFF.

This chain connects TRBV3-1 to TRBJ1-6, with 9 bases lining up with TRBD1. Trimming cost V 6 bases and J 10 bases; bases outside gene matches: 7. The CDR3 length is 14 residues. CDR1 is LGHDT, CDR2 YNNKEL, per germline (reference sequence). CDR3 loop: CASRGTGMESPLHF. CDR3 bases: TGTGCCAGCAGGGGGACAGGGATGGAATCACCCCTCCACTTT.

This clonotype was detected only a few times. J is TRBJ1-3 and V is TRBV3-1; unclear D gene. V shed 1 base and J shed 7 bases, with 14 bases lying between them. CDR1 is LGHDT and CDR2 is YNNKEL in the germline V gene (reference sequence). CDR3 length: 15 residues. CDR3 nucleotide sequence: TGTGCCAGCAGCCAAGGGGGAACCGGGCGGAACACCATATATTTT. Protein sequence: CASSQGGTGRNTIYF.

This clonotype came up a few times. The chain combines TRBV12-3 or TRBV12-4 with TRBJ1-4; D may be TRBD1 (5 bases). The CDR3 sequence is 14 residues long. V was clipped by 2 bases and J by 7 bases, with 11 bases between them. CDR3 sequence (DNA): TGTGCCAGCAGTTTATTGGGGGAGTTTGAAAAACTGTTTTTT. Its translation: CASSLLGEFEKLFF.

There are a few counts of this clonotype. The CDR3 coding sequence is TGCAGTGCTAGACCCCTAGCGTCCTACGAGCAGTACTTC. This sequence encodes CSARPLASYEQYF. This chain joins TRBV20-1 and TRBJ2-7; possible D gene TRBD2, 6 bases. The CDR3 loop spans 13 amino acids. In germline, CDR1 is DFQATT, CDR2 SNEGSKA (reference sequence). Trimming cost V 2 bases and J 1 base, with 9 bases left between them.

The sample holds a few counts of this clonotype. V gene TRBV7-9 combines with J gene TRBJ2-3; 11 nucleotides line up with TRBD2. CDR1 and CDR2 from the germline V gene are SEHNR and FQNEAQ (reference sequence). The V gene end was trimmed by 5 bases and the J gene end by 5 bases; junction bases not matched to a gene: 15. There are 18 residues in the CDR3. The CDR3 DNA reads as TGTGCCAGCAGCCTCTTTAGTACTAGCGGGAGAATGGGAGATACGCAGTATTTT. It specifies CASSLFSTSGRMGDTQYF. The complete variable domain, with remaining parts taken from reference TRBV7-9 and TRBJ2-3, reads DTGVSQNPRHKITKRGQNVTFRCDPISEHNRLYWYRQTLGQGPEFLTYFQNEAQLEKSRLLSDRFSAERPKGSFSTLEIQRTEQGDSAMYLCASSLFSTSGRMGDTQYFGPGTRLTVL.